Each of the 28 T cell receptor beta chains below was sequenced from the same sample in a study of blood T cell repertoires in COVID-19. TCRdb's table, derived via immunoSEQ multiplex PCR, lists solely in-frame clones and lacks some. This sample has over 55,000 clones; around 86% occur once, and the top ten carry under 9.5%. Sequencing used peripheral blood. These receptors originate from a man aged 45-65 years with active COVID-19.

The V gene is TRBV6-2 or TRBV6-3, the J gene TRBJ2-3, with TRBD1 matching 8 bases. The CDR3 has 17 amino acids. The germline gives CDR1 MNHEY, CDR2 SVGEGT. Trimming at V came to 2 bases and at J to 4 bases, leaving 11 bases not matched to a gene. CDR3 DNA sequence: TGTGCCAGCAGTTACCGCAGGGGGCGCGATAAGGCAGATACGCAGTATTTT. This encodes CASSYRRGRDKADTQYF.

This clone came up a few times. The genes are TRBV30 and TRBJ2-2; 9 positions match TRBD1. CDR1 and CDR2 (germline): GTSNPN, SVGIG (reference sequence). V was clipped by 0 bases and J by 1 base; unmatched bases: 0. CDR3 length equals 15 residues. As DNA, the CDR3 is TGTGCCTGGAGTGTGGGACAGGGGAACACCGGGGAGCTGTTTTTT. The encoded protein is CAWSVGQGNTGELFF.

The rearrangement joins TRBV5-1 to TRBJ2-7; TRBD1 is a possible D gene (5 bases). Germline V lookup: CDR1 SGHRS, CDR2 YFSETQ. V lost 0 bases to trimming and J lost 7 bases, with 17 bases between them. This CDR3 contains 15 residues. This CDR3 reads CASSLVLTDTGEQYF. CDR3 coding DNA: TGCGCCAGCAGCTTGGTCTTGACAGATACTGGGGAGCAGTACTTC.

The chain joins TRBV29-1 to TRBJ1-1, with TRBD1 matching 7 bases. Germline lookup yields CDR1 SQVTM and CDR2 ANQGSEA. The V and J ends lost 7 bases and 11 bases, in that order; junction bases with no gene match: 13. This CDR3 is built from 12 residues. The CDR3 reads CSAGAHTGVAFF. CDR3 coding DNA: TGCAGCGCTGGGGCCCATACAGGGGTGGCTTTCTTT. The full variable domain, rest sourced from reference TRBV29-1 and TRBJ1-1, is SAVISQKPSRDICQRGTSLTIQCQVDSQVTMMFWYRQQPGQSLTLIATANQGSEATYESGFVIDKFPISRPNLTFSTLTVSNMSPEDSSIYLCSAGAHTGVAFFGQGTRLTVV.

The chain joins TRBV29-1 to TRBJ1-2, with no clear D. The CDR3 totals 13 residues. V gave up 1 base and J gave up 8 bases, with 14 bases separating them. Germline CDR1 is SQVTM and CDR2 is ANQGSEA. The CDR3 coding sequence is TGCAGCGTTGAAGTGGCCAGTTTGAGGGGCTACACCTTC. This translates into CSVEVASLRGYTF.

DNA of the CDR3: TGTGCCAGCAGCTTTTCCGGGGGGTATTACAATGAGCAGTTCTTC. It translates to CASSFSGGYYNEQFF. This chain joins TRBV7-2 and TRBJ2-1; 7 nucleotides agree with TRBD2. With 3 bases clipped from V and 4 bases from J, the junction kept 6 bases outside the gene matches. Germline CDR1 and CDR2: SGHTA and FQGNSA. The CDR3 loop spans 15 amino acids.

The table lists this clone with a few counts. The rearrangement uses TRBV7-6 and TRBJ1-3, with TRBD1 identical over 8 bases. V trimming: 4 bases; J trimming: 7 bases; junction bases outside the gene matches: 9. Germline values: CDR1 SGHVS, CDR2 FNYEAQ. The CDR3 is 15 amino acids. The chain's CDR3 is CASSSDRARANTIYF. The DNA for the CDR3 is TGTGCCAGCAGCTCGGACAGGGCGAGAGCTAACACCATATATTTT.

The CDR3 here is CASSTQTGGIGGYTF. The CDR3 DNA follows: TGCGCCAGCAGCACCCAAACAGGGGGCATCGGGGGCTACACCTTC. This chain links TRBV4-1 with TRBJ1-2, with 9 bases matching TRBD1. The CDR3 covers 15 residues. The junction had 12 bases not matched to a gene; V was cut back by 5 bases and J by 8 bases. Looked up from germline, CDR1 is MGHRA and CDR2 is YSYEKL.

The chain employs TRBV7-2 and TRBJ1-3; 12 positions match TRBD1. Trimming cost V 2 bases and J 8 bases; bases outside gene matches: 4. Germline V gene sequence: CDR1 SGHTA, CDR2 FQGNSA. This CDR3 is built from 15 residues. CDR3: CASSLTGQGADTIYF. CDR3 DNA: TGTGCCAGCAGCTTAACGGGACAGGGGGCGGACACCATATATTTT.

The chain combines TRBV7-9 with TRBJ2-7; D remains unclear. V was cut by 5 bases and J by 7 bases, with 12 bases left in between. The V gene's germline CDR1 is SEHNR and CDR2 FQNEAQ (reference sequence). The CDR3 runs to 12 residues. CDR3 sequence reads: CASSPPSREQYF. Here the CDR3 DNA reads TGTGCCAGCAGCCCCCCCTCTAGGGAGCAGTACTTC.

The chain carries TRBV4-2 and TRBJ2-7, with D maybe TRBD1 (6 bases). CDR3 length: 16 amino acids. Germline assignment: CDR1 LGHNA and CDR2 YNFKEQ. Trimming took 0 bases from V and 0 from J, leaving 12 bases between them. CDR3 region: CASSQDSGASSYEQYF. CDR3 in DNA: TGTGCCAGCAGCCAAGACTCAGGGGCAAGCTCCTACGAGCAGTACTTC.

The chain carries TRBV7-9 and TRBJ1-2; unclear D gene. The ends were cut back, 4 bases at V and 4 bases at J, with 16 bases in the middle. CDR1 is SEHNR, CDR2 FQNEAQ, per germline (reference sequence). This CDR3 comprises 15 residues. In nucleotides, the CDR3 is TGTGCCAGCAGCTATGACGCGGAGTACGGCTATGGCTACACCTTC. Its protein is CASSYDAEYGYGYTF.

This clone was seen a handful of times. CDR3 sequence: CASSVSLALEQYF. The CDR3 DNA reads as TGTGCCAGCAGTGTCTCCCTAGCTCTGGAGCAGTACTTC. The chain employs TRBV2 and TRBJ2-7; possibly TRBD2 for D (5 bases). The CDR3 extends over 13 amino acids. With 4 bases removed from V and 7 bases from J, the gap between germline ends came to 14 bases. Germline V lookup: CDR1 SNHLY, CDR2 FYNNEI. Supplemented by reference TRBV2 and TRBJ2-7, the full variable domain reads EPEVTQTPSHQVTQMGQEVILRCVPISNHLYFYWYRQILGQKVEFLVSFYNNEISEKSEIFDDQFSVERPDGSNFTLKIRSTKLEDSAMYFCASSVSLALEQYFGPGTRLTVT.

The chain recombines TRBV7-3 with TRBJ2-3; possibly TRBD2 for D (5 bases). The V gene lost 5 bases and the J gene lost 1 base, with 19 bases spanning the gap. Looked up from germline, CDR1 is SGHTA and CDR2 is FQGTGA. The CDR3 runs 17 residues. CDR3 sequence: CASSPNPAGVGTDTQYF. The CDR3 nucleotides are TGTGCCAGCAGCCCAAATCCCGCGGGCGTAGGCACAGATACGCAGTATTTT. Variable domain in full (rest from reference TRBV7-3 and TRBJ2-3): GAGVSQTPSNKVTEKGKYVELRCDPISGHTALYWYRQSLGQGPEFLIYFQGTGAADDSGLPNDRFFAVRPEGSVSTLKIQRTERGDSAVYLCASSPNPAGVGTDTQYFGPGTRLTVL.

The chain is built from TRBV19 and TRBJ2-5; 10 bases are shared with TRBD2. The CDR3 is made up of 14 amino acids. Germline V gives CDR1 LNHDA, CDR2 SQIVND (reference sequence). V was clipped by 4 bases and J by 7 bases; unmatched bases: 6. The CDR3, as DNA: TGTGCCAGTAGTAGGTGGACTAGCGGCATGACCCAGTACTTC. Its protein product is CASSRWTSGMTQYF.

V is TRBV11-3 and J is TRBJ2-5, with a tentative D call TRBD1 (5 bases). CDR1 and CDR2 from the germline V gene are SGHNT and YENEEA. The V end was cut by 1 base, the J end by 4 bases, with 13 bases between. This CDR3 spans 15 amino acids. CDR3 region: CASSLVGAAGETQYF. In DNA, the CDR3 is TGTGCCAGCAGCTTAGTTGGGGCGGCTGGAGAGACCCAGTACTTC.

Written as DNA, the CDR3 is TGTGCCAGCAAACAGGGGTGGAATGAGCAGTTCTTC. Its protein is CASKQGWNEQFF. The rearrangement joins TRBV27 to TRBJ2-1, with 7 bases lining up with TRBD1. CDR3 length equals 12 residues. The V gene's germline CDR1 is MNHEY and CDR2 SMNVEV (reference sequence). The V and J ends lost 7 bases and 7 bases, in that order; junction bases with no gene match: 4.

This clone was seen once. The rearrangement uses TRBV2 and TRBJ2-6; 10 bases agree with TRBD1. With V trimmed by 4 bases and J by 4 bases, 13 bases remained unmatched. Germline loops: CDR1 SNHLY, CDR2 FYNNEI. The CDR3 length is 19 residues. CDR3 bases: TGTGCCAGCAGTGGAGAGCCGGGACAGGGGCGACCAGGGGCCAACGTCCTGACTTTC. Translating gives CASSGEPGQGRPGANVLTF.

This chain connects TRBV18 to TRBJ1-2; D might be TRBD1 (5 bases). Germline values: CDR1 KGHSH, CDR2 LQKENI. Trimming pared 8 bases from V and 7 bases from J, leaving 14 bases between. The CDR3 consists of 12 residues. CDR3 sequence: CASGGEASGYTF. In DNA form, the CDR3 reads TGTGCCAGCGGGGGGGAGGCGAGTGGCTACACCTTC.

This chain uses TRBV5-4 with TRBJ2-1, with 11 bases fitting TRBD2. The CDR3 is 16 residues long. CDR1 is SGHNT, CDR2 YYREEE, per germline (reference sequence). Trimming removed 4 bases from V and 2 bases from J; junction bases left unmatched: 5. This CDR3 is CASSLAGLAAYNEQFF. The CDR3 DNA is TGTGCCAGCAGCCTAGCGGGACTAGCGGCCTACAATGAGCAGTTCTTC.

The chain links TRBV19 to TRBJ2-2; D not certain. V was cut by 9 bases and J by 1 base, with 6 bases left in between. Germline lookup yields CDR1 LNHDA and CDR2 SQIVND (reference sequence). The CDR3 sequence is 12 residues long. CDR3 amino acids: CASSGNTGELFF. For the CDR3, the DNA is TGTGCCAGCTCGGGGAACACCGGGGAGCTGTTTTTT.

This CDR3 is CASSLDLGLTEAFF. CDR3 in DNA: TGCGCCAGCAGCTTGGATTTGGGACTCACTGAAGCTTTCTTT. This rearrangement joins TRBV5-1 to TRBJ1-1, with D possibly TRBD1 on 5 matching bases. This CDR3 spans 14 amino acids. CDR1 SGHRS and CDR2 YFSETQ come from the germline V gene. Trimming removed 0 bases at V and 4 bases at J, with 10 bases between.

The V and J genes are TRBV15 and TRBJ1-4; a possible D gene is TRBD1 (5 bases). The CDR3 sequence is 15 residues long. V was shortened by 1 base and J by 5 bases, with 11 bases between the two germline ends. Germline values: CDR1 LNHNV, CDR2 YYDKDF (reference sequence). DNA for the CDR3: TGTGCCACCAGCAGAGCCCACCGGGGGAATGAAAAACTGTTTTTT. Amino acids: CATSRAHRGNEKLFF.

This clone was counted a single time. The rearrangement uses TRBV15 and TRBJ2-7; a weak D match, TRBD2 (6 bases). From germline, CDR1 is LNHNV and CDR2 YYDKDF (reference sequence). The CDR3 spans 17 residues. Trimming pared 3 bases from V and 0 bases from J, leaving 18 bases between. This chain's CDR3 is CATSRGGGGTSSYEQYF. The CDR3 nucleotides are TGTGCCACCAGCAGGGGAGGTGGAGGGACGAGCTCCTACGAGCAGTACTTC.

The chain couples TRBV6-1 to TRBJ1-2; maybe TRBD1 (6 bases). This CDR3 spans 15 amino acids. Per the germline V gene, CDR1 is MNHNS and CDR2 is SASEGT. Trimming took 1 base from V and 4 from J, leaving 13 bases between them. The CDR3, as DNA: TGTGCCAGCAGTGAAGGTCCCCAGGGGACCTATGGCTACACCTTC. This gives the protein CASSEGPQGTYGYTF.

The V gene is TRBV9, the J gene TRBJ1-6; the match to TRBD1 covers 9 bases. Germline V gene lookup returns CDR1 SGDLS and CDR2 YYNGEE. Unmatched junction bases numbered 4, after V lost 2 bases and J lost 7 bases. The CDR3 extends over 15 amino acids. The CDR3 loop is CASSVLDRGNSPLHF. As DNA, the CDR3 is TGTGCCAGCAGCGTCCTGGACAGGGGAAATTCACCCCTCCACTTT.

The chain has TRBV7-9 and TRBJ1-5; perhaps TRBD1 as D (6 bases). Trimming removed 6 bases at V and 5 bases at J, with 14 bases between. Germline V gene sequence: CDR1 SEHNR, CDR2 FQNEAQ (reference sequence). This CDR3 has 14 residues. The CDR3 loop reads CASSYQGYDQPQHF. The DNA of the CDR3 is TGTGCCAGCAGTTATCAGGGGTACGATCAGCCCCAGCATTTT.

The chain carries TRBV19 and TRBJ1-5, with TRBD1 matching over 9 bases. The length of the CDR3 is 16 residues. Trimming took 7 bases from V and 1 from J; bases not matched to a gene: 8. Germline V lookup: CDR1 LNHDA, CDR2 SQIVND (reference sequence). The CDR3 sequence is CASNPGQGISNQPQHF. In DNA form, the CDR3 reads TGTGCCAGTAATCCGGGACAGGGTATCAGCAATCAGCCCCAGCATTTT.